This T cell receptor beta chain was identified during a study of blood T cell repertoires in COVID-19. Study in general: Sites across the United States, Italy and Spain contributed samples from acute and convalescent COVID-19.

Participants were aged about 18 to 90 years, lived in 24 US areas, and enrolled virtually. Authors' analysis steps: Nucleated cell number was recorded as an estimate derived from reference gene primer amplification. The assay was immunoSEQ multiplex PCR, and TCRdb's table has in-frame clones only and misses some. Clonal size and the V and J genes are those of that table, whereas D and trimming came from the DNA. The sample comprises about 210,000 clones, roughly 84% of which are singletons, and around 2.9% rests with the top ten. The receptor was isolated from a woman younger than 45 who had been exposed to COVID-19. Sequences were obtained from PBMCs or T cells enriched from blood (not recorded which).

CDR3 sequence (DNA): TGTGCCAGCAGTTTCGGCAGGGGGCTCCCCGGGGAGCTGTTTTTT. Protein product: CASSFGRGLPGELFF. V gene TRBV28 combines with J gene TRBJ2-2; the match to TRBD1 covers 8 bases. Per the germline V gene, CDR1 is MDHEN and CDR2 is SYDVKM. The CDR3 runs 15 residues. V dropped 3 bases and J dropped 6; count of bases not matched to a gene: 6.